This TCR beta chain was observed in a study of T cell changes during pregnancy in multiple sclerosis. Assay used: immunoSEQ multiplex PCR; TCRdb lists only in-frame clones, some missing. In the table there are about 38,000 clones, about nine tenths of which are singletons. The CDR3 covers 16 residues. Trimming cost V 3 bases and J 6 bases; bases outside gene matches: 9. Germline V gene lookup returns CDR1 MNHEY and CDR2 SMNVEV (reference sequence). This chain uses TRBV27 with TRBJ1-2; 11 nucleotides match TRBD1. Specimen: CD8+ T cells from peripheral blood mononuclear cells, collected in the second trimester of pregnancy. The source is a female donor with multiple sclerosis, enrolled in a pregnancy study. CDR3 sequence reads: CASSFSGQGAVDGYTF. In DNA form, the CDR3 reads TGTGCCAGCAGTTTTTCCGGACAGGGGGCGGTGGATGGCTACACCTTC.